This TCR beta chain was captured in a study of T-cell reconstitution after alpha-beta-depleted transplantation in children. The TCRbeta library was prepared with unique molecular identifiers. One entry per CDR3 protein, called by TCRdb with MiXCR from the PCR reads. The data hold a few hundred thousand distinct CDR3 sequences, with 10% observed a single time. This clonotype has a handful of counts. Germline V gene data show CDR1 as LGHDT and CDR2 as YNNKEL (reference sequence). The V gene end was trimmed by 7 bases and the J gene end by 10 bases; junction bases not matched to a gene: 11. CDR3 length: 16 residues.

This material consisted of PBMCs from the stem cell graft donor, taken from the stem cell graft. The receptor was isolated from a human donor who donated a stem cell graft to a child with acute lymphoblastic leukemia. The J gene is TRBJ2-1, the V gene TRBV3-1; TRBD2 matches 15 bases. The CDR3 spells CASNLSPGLAGGEQFF. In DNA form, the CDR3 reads TGTGCCAGCAACCTATCGCCGGGACTAGCGGGAGGAGAGCAGTTCTTC.